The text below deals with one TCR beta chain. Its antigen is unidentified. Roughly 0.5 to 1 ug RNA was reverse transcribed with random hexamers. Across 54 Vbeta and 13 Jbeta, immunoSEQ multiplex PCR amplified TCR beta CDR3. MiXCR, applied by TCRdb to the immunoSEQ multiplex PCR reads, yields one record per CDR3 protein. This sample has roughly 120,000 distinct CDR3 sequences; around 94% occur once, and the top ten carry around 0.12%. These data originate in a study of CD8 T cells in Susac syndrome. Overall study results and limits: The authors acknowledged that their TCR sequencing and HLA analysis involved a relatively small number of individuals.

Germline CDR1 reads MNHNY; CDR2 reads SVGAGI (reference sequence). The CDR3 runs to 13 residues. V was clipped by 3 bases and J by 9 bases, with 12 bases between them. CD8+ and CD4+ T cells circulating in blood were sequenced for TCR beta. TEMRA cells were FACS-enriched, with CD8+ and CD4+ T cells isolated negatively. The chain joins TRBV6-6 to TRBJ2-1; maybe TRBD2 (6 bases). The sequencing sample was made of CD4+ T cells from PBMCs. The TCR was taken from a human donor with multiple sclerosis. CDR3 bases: TGTGCCAGCAGTTATGGTAGCGGCAGTGAGCAGTTCTTC. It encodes CASSYGSGSEQFF.